The source of this T cell receptor (beta chain) is a study of shared clonotypes between healthy human individuals. Study-wide background: Per-donor plates numbered three CD4 naive, three CD4 memory, two CD8 naive and one CD8 memory.

Every contributor of samples was a Caucasian grown-up residing in Nashville, Tennessee. The CDR3 extends over 12 amino acids. Trimming stripped 6 bases from V and 3 bases from J, with 9 bases between. The germline CDR1 and CDR2 sequences are MGHDK and SYGVNS. Notes on this clone: Its antigen is still unknown.

Study-wide results and caveats: Generally, estimated richness proved larger in naive subsets than it did in memory subsets.

Clones were read by immunoSEQ multiplex PCR, and TCRdb kept only the in-frame ones, dropping some. The sample comprises over a million clones, 98% of which are singletons, and 0.36% rests with the top ten. The sequence was collected from a man between 25 and 39 years old in good health. The specimen sequenced was naive CD4+ T cells sorted from blood. Subset denoted: CD45RA+ positively selected. This sequence joins TRBV25-1 and TRBJ2-7; D is tentatively TRBD1 or TRBD2 (5 bases each). The DNA of the CDR3 is TGTGCCAGCAGCTGGGACGGCTACGAGCAGTACTTC. This encodes CASSWDGYEQYF.